A single sample gave rise to the 2 T cell receptor beta chains below, sequenced in a study of cytomegalovirus exposure and HLA in healthy donors. PCR was performed using 60 Vbeta and 13 Jbeta primers. Repertoires were generated with immunoSEQ multiplex PCR, while TCRdb's copy carries only in-frame clones and drops some. The repertoire holds fewer than 200,000 clones, with roughly 70% as singletons. The specimen was PBMCs. Receptors originate from a girl aged 5-17 years in good health and CMV-seronegative.

The rearrangement uses TRBV19 and TRBJ2-2; 12 bases line up with TRBD2. Per the germline V gene, CDR1 is LNHDA and CDR2 is SQIVND (reference sequence). The CDR3 length is 15 residues. The J segment lost 7 bases and the V segment lost 5 bases, leaving 5 bases of the junction unmatched. The DNA of the CDR3 is TGTGCCAGTAGTCGGACTAGCGGGGTACGCGGGGAGCTGTTTTTT. Translating gives CASSRTSGVRGELFF.

This rearrangement joins TRBV7-9 to TRBJ1-1, with D maybe TRBD1 (5 bases). Germline V gene sequence: CDR1 SEHNR, CDR2 FQNEAQ (reference sequence). The CDR3 is 16 residues long. Trimming removed 5 bases at V and 4 bases at J, with 20 bases between. The CDR3 reads CASSDYRTSGSTEAFF. In DNA, the CDR3 is TGTGCCAGCAGCGATTATCGCACCTCAGGGTCCACTGAAGCTTTCTTT.